A selection of T cell receptor beta chains follows, all from one sample in a study of OX40 agonist ivuxolimab in advanced cancers. Sequencing used immunoSEQ multiplex PCR; TCRdb keeps in-frame clones, though not all of them. The repertoire holds fewer than 90,000 clones, with about 88% as singletons. This material consisted of CD4+ or CD8+ T cells sorted from blood, taken in a trial of the OX40 agonist ivuxolimab. The receptors were sampled from an adult with an advanced solid tumor such as melanoma, head and neck, liver or kidney cancer. The CDR3 runs from the conserved cysteine through the conserved F or W. The D gene is left open where the match is weak. Size is omitted from some rows. Given values are once, few, many or a class for expanded clones.

v_gene: TRBV28
d_gene: TRBD1
j_gene: TRBJ2-5
len: 15
abundance: -
CDR3aa: CASSPGQGVSETQYF
CDR3nt: TGTGCCAGCAGCCCGGGACAGGGGGTGTCAGAGACCCAGTACTTC

v_gene: TRBV19
d_gene: -
j_gene: TRBJ1-5
len: 13
abundance: -
CDR3aa: CASSLQVDQPQHF
CDR3nt: TGTGCCAGTAGTCTCCAGGTCGATCAGCCCCAGCATTTT

v_gene: TRBV4-3
d_gene: TRBD2
j_gene: TRBJ2-3
len: 18
abundance: -
CDR3aa: CASSQMGPLAGVEDTQYF
CDR3nt: TGCGCCAGCAGCCAGATGGGCCCACTAGCGGGGGTGGAAGATACGCAGTATTTT

v_gene: TRBV6-5
d_gene: TRBD1
j_gene: TRBJ1-2
len: 12
abundance: few
CDR3aa: CASRRPGQGYTF
CDR3nt: TGTGCCAGCAGGCGGCCGGGACAGGGCTACACCTTC

v_gene: TRBV28
d_gene: -
j_gene: TRBJ2-5
len: 13
abundance: -
CDR3aa: CASSFESGLIQYF
CDR3nt: TGTGCCAGCAGTTTCGAATCAGGGCTCATCCAGTACTTC

v_gene: TRBV4-2
d_gene: -
j_gene: TRBJ1-6
len: 16
abundance: -
CDR3aa: CASSLEAPMYNSPLHF
CDR3nt: TGTGCCAGCAGTCTTGAGGCGCCGATGTATAATTCACCCCTCCACTTT

v_gene: TRBV5-1
d_gene: -
j_gene: TRBJ2-6
len: 15
abundance: -
CDR3aa: CASSPGPGGANVLTF
CDR3nt: TGCGCCAGCAGCCCCGGACCCGGTGGGGCCAACGTCCTGACTTTC

v_gene: TRBV5-5
d_gene: -
j_gene: TRBJ2-7
len: 16
abundance: -
CDR3aa: CASSLAPRDGPYEQYF
CDR3nt: TGTGCCAGCAGCTTGGCCCCAAGGGACGGTCCCTACGAGCAGTACTTC

v_gene: TRBV19
d_gene: -
j_gene: TRBJ2-7
len: 13
abundance: once
CDR3aa: CASGSGTGYEQYF
CDR3nt: TGTGCCAGCGGCAGTGGGACGGGCTACGAGCAGTACTTC

v_gene: TRBV30
d_gene: -
j_gene: TRBJ1-3
len: 13
abundance: once
CDR3aa: CAWRRYSGNTIYF
CDR3nt: TGTGCCTGGAGGCGATACTCTGGAAACACCATATATTTT

v_gene: TRBV4-3
d_gene: -
j_gene: TRBJ1-6
len: 15
abundance: -
CDR3aa: CASSQDSGYNSPLHF
CDR3nt: TGCGCCAGCAGCCAAGATTCAGGCTATAATTCACCCCTCCACTTT

v_gene: TRBV2
d_gene: TRBD1
j_gene: TRBJ2-3
len: 18
abundance: -
CDR3aa: CASRDRALSMISTDTQYF
CDR3nt: TGTGCCAGCAGGGACAGGGCCCTCTCGATGATTAGCACAGATACGCAGTATTTT

v_gene: TRBV28
d_gene: -
j_gene: TRBJ1-2
len: 13
abundance: -
CDR3aa: CASSPPSRYGYTF
CDR3nt: TGTGCCAGCAGTCCACCGTCTAGGTATGGCTACACCTTC

v_gene: TRBV13
d_gene: -
j_gene: TRBJ1-2
len: 14
abundance: -
CDR3aa: CASSLQGSNYGYTF
CDR3nt: TGTGCCAGCAGCTTGCAGGGTAGCAACTATGGCTACACCTTC

v_gene: TRBV9
d_gene: TRBD1
j_gene: TRBJ2-4
len: 17
abundance: -
CDR3aa: CASSAPPPTGAKNIQYF
CDR3nt: TGTGCCAGCAGCGCCCCACCTCCGACAGGGGCCAAAAACATTCAGTACTTC

v_gene: TRBV11-2
d_gene: TRBD2
j_gene: TRBJ2-4
len: 16
abundance: -
CDR3aa: CASSLGSGGTKNIQYF
CDR3nt: TGTGCCAGCAGCTTAGGCAGCGGGGGGACCAAAAACATTCAGTACTTC

v_gene: TRBV7-2
d_gene: TRBD2
j_gene: TRBJ2-3
len: 15
abundance: -
CDR3aa: CASTLGGLAGNTQYF
CDR3nt: TGTGCCAGCACCCTCGGCGGACTAGCGGGGAATACGCAGTATTTT

v_gene: TRBV19
d_gene: -
j_gene: TRBJ1-6
len: 14
abundance: -
CDR3aa: CASSQGSYNSPLHF
CDR3nt: TGTGCCAGTAGCCAAGGCTCCTATAATTCACCCCTCCACTTT

v_gene: TRBV4-1
d_gene: TRBD1
j_gene: TRBJ1-2
len: 14
abundance: -
CDR3aa: CASSQETGGVRYTF
CDR3nt: TGCGCCAGCAGCCAAGAGACAGGGGGCGTTCGCTACACCTTC

v_gene: TRBV6-5
d_gene: -
j_gene: TRBJ1-2
len: 11
abundance: -
CDR3aa: CASSPGYGYTF
CDR3nt: TGTGCCAGCAGCCCAGGGTATGGCTACACCTTC

v_gene: TRBV7-2
d_gene: -
j_gene: TRBJ1-6
len: 15
abundance: once
CDR3aa: CASSAGRGGNSPLHF
CDR3nt: TGTGCCAGCAGCGCCGGGCGGGGGGGGAACTCACCCCTCCACTTT

v_gene: TRBV28
d_gene: -
j_gene: TRBJ1-1
len: 8
abundance: -
CDR3aa: CASSYAFF
CDR3nt: TGTGCCAGCAGTTATGCTTTCTTT

v_gene: TRBV9
d_gene: -
j_gene: TRBJ2-1
len: 15
abundance: -
CDR3aa: CASSVGGNSYNEQFF
CDR3nt: TGTGCCAGCAGCGTAGGTGGTAACTCCTACAATGAGCAGTTCTTC

v_gene: TRBV5-1
d_gene: TRBD2
j_gene: TRBJ2-3
len: 16
abundance: once
CDR3aa: CASSSGTSGGADTQYF
CDR3nt: TGCGCCAGCAGCTCCGGGACTAGCGGGGGGGCAGATACGCAGTATTTT

v_gene: TRBV4-3
d_gene: -
j_gene: TRBJ2-3
len: 14
abundance: once
CDR3aa: CASSQDTFIDTQYF
CDR3nt: TGCGCCAGCAGCCAAGATACGTTTATTGATACGCAGTATTTT

v_gene: TRBV7-2
d_gene: TRBD1
j_gene: TRBJ1-2
len: 14
abundance: -
CDR3aa: CASSLVIGGEGYTF
CDR3nt: TGTGCTAGCAGCTTAGTAATAGGGGGCGAAGGCTACACCTTC